The present entry profiles one T cell receptor beta chain with its context. Antigen unknown. V lost 4 bases to trimming and J lost 0 bases; unmatched junction nucleotides: 22. This CDR3 is built from 21 residues. The germline CDR1 and CDR2 sequences are GTSNPN and SVGIG (reference sequence). This specimen comes from a study of cytomegalovirus exposure and HLA in healthy donors. Overall study findings and caveats: In vitro work confirmed that a few CMV-associated chains recognize CMV antigens. Clusters of TCRs from the first cohort tended to co-occur in the 95 to 150 validation repertoires (as a later analysis found).

Clones were read by immunoSEQ multiplex PCR, and TCRdb kept only the in-frame ones, dropping some. The repertoire holds some 140,000 clones, with approximately 92% as singletons. V and J are TRBV30 and TRBJ2-4; 9 bases match TRBD2. The receptor was isolated from a woman younger than 30 in good health and CMV-seropositive. Sequencing input: PBMCs. The CDR3 nucleotides read TGTGCCTGGACCCCCCCTGGGGTAGCGGGGGACCATTCCCTAGCCAAAAACATTCAGTACTTC. Its protein is CAWTPPGVAGDHSLAKNIQYF. Full variable domain (outside the CDR3, taken from reference TRBV30 and TRBJ2-4): SQTIHQWPATLVQPVGSPLSLECTVEGTSNPNLYWYRQAAGRGLQLLFYSVGIGQISSEVPQNLSASRPQDRQFILSSKKLLLSDSGFYLCAWTPPGVAGDHSLAKNIQYFGAGTRLSVL.